This TCR beta chain appears in the sequencing data of a study of vaccination effects on CD4 cells after COVID-19. Study-level results: No early post-infection timepoints were available in the study, which also included few convalescent patients.

This CDR3 is 13 amino acids long. Trimming shortened V by 0 bases and J by 7 bases, and 5 bases separated the two germline ends. Per the germline V gene, CDR1 is SGHDT and CDR2 is YYEEEE. Peptide-pool stimulation followed by sequencing identified expanded antigen-specific CD4+ clonotypes in the ViraFEST assay. Following a roughly 10-day culture, CD4+ T cells were purified. Two doses of either BNT162b2 or mRNA-1273 were given to each participant. Cultures received IL-2 medium that replaced half the medium on days 3 and 7. About this clone: Its specificity is not known.

Profiling relied on immunoSEQ multiplex PCR, and the TCRdb table lists in-frame clones only, not all of them. The table includes 26,000 or so clones, 83% detected once. This specimen consisted of CD4+ T cells from PBMCs cultured with HCoV-NL63 spike peptides, obtained after COVID-19 vaccination. This receptor was obtained from a human donor who received a COVID-19 vaccine. Some clones in this sample may be carry-over from other donors' samples. The rearrangement uses TRBV5-6 and TRBJ1-6, with no clear D. The CDR3, as DNA: TGTGCCAGCAGCTTGGCCAAGAATTCACCCCTCCACTTT. It translates to CASSLAKNSPLHF. Full variable domain (outside the CDR3, taken from reference TRBV5-6 and TRBJ1-6): DAGVTQSPTHLIKTRGQQVTLRCSPKSGHDTVSWYQQALGQGPQFIFQYYEEEERQRGNFPDRFSGHQFPNYSSELNVNALLLGDSALYLCASSLAKNSPLHFGNGTRLTVT.